A single sample gave rise to the 28 T cell receptor beta chains below, sequenced in a study of Graves' ophthalmopathy and Graves' hyperthyroidism. RNA transcripts provided the template for amplifying TCR beta CDR3 regions. HTBI primers served in a first-round RT-PCR, which a second-round multiplex PCR followed. TCRdb processed the multiplex PCR reads anew with MiXCR; each CDR3 protein has one entry. Of about 240,000 distinct CDR3 sequences detected, 40% to 50% appear once; the ten largest clones hold roughly 50%. The specimen sequenced was peripheral blood. The receptors were gathered from an adult man with Graves' ophthalmopathy.

The chain couples TRBV7-3 to TRBJ1-1; TRBD1 matches at 7 bases. Trimming at V came to 7 bases and at J to 7 bases, leaving 12 bases not matched to a gene. This CDR3 is 14 amino acids long. CDR1 and CDR2 from the germline V gene are SGHTA and FQGTGA. The CDR3 sequence is CASKKGGRDGEAFF. In DNA form, the CDR3 reads TGTGCCAGCAAAAAAGGGGGCAGGGATGGTGAAGCTTTCTTT.

The gene calls are TRBV4-2 and TRBJ1-2; 8 nucleotides agree with TRBD1. The V gene's germline CDR1 is LGHNA and CDR2 YNFKEQ. This CDR3 comprises 14 residues. The junction had 5 bases not matched to a gene; V was cut back by 1 base and J by 7 bases. Written as DNA, the CDR3 is TGTGCCAGCAGCCAAGGACAGGGGAGGGTTGGCTACACCTTC. This translates into CASSQGQGRVGYTF.

J is TRBJ1-2 and V is TRBV19, with 7 bases lining up with TRBD1. Germline CDR1 and CDR2: LNHDA and SQIVND (reference sequence). V lost 3 bases to trimming and J lost 0 bases; unmatched junction nucleotides: 1. CDR3 length: 14 amino acids. In nucleotides, the CDR3 is TGTGCCAGTAGTATGCAGGGGGCTAACTATGGCTACACCTTC. It is translated as CASSMQGANYGYTF.

The chain carries TRBV30 and TRBJ1-2; TRBD1 might be the D (5 bases). CDR1 GTSNPN and CDR2 SVGIG come from the germline V gene (reference sequence). V lost 2 bases and J lost 7, with 11 bases in between. The CDR3 totals 12 residues. CDR3 in amino acids: CAWSSGGSGYTF. CDR3 coding DNA: TGTGCCTGGAGTTCGGGGGGGTCTGGCTACACCTTC. The variable domain in full, completed from reference TRBV30 and TRBJ1-2, reads SQTIHQWPATLVQPVGSPLSLECTVEGTSNPNLYWYRQAAGRGLQLLFYSVGIGQISSEVPQNLSASRPQDRQFILSSKKLLLSDSGFYLCAWSSGGSGYTFGSGTRLTVV.

The table lists this clonotype with a count of one. This chain uses TRBV19 with TRBJ1-2; weak D call: TRBD1 (6 bases). The V gene lost 5 bases and the J gene lost 4 bases, with 17 bases spanning the gap. CDR1 and CDR2 from the germline V gene are LNHDA and SQIVND (reference sequence). CDR3 length: 15 amino acids. CDR3 DNA: TGTGCCAGTAGTGCCCCGGGACAAATCGTCTATGGCTACACCTTC. Encoded protein: CASSAPGQIVYGYTF.

The gene calls are TRBV12-3 or TRBV12-4 and TRBJ2-5; 10 nucleotides line up with TRBD2. This CDR3 region has 13 residues. Unmatched junction bases numbered 5, after V lost 8 bases and J lost 5 bases. CDR3 nucleotides: TGTGCCAGCTACAGGGGACTAGCGGAGACCCAGTACTTC. Translation gives CASYRGLAETQYF.

As concerns this clonotype: A read error may be the cause here, since a much bigger clone is one base away. The chain joins TRBV29-1 to TRBJ1-1; D is possibly TRBD1 (5 bases). With 7 bases removed from V and 0 bases from J, the gap between germline ends came to 12 bases. This CDR3 region has 13 residues. Germline CDR1 and CDR2: SQVTM and ANQGSEA. The CDR3 DNA reads TGCAGCGGAGGGGTTCTCGTGAACACTGAAGCTTTCTTT. Its protein is CSGGVLVNTEAFF.

This clonotype was picked up a small number of times. The DNA for the CDR3 is TGTGCCACCAGCAGAGATTGGGGACAGGGGGGCTCCTTGAACACTGAAGCTTTCTTT. The encoded protein is CATSRDWGQGGSLNTEAFF. This chain links TRBV15 with TRBJ1-1; 11 bases are a match to TRBD1. The CDR3 spans 19 residues. The trim removed 0 bases at V and 0 bases at J, leaving 9 bases unmatched. Per germline, CDR1 LNHNV and CDR2 YYDKDF (reference sequence).

V usage is TRBV7-9 and J usage is TRBJ1-1, with no clear D. CDR1 SEHNR and CDR2 FQNEAQ come from the germline V gene (reference sequence). Trimming shortened V by 11 bases and J by 2 bases, and 9 bases separated the two germline ends. This CDR3 is built from 11 residues. DNA for the CDR3: TGTGCCGGGATCTTAAACACTGAAGCTTTCTTT. This gives the protein CAGILNTEAFF.

The chain carries TRBV11-2 and TRBJ2-2; 13 bases are shared with TRBD2. The CDR3 sequence is 17 residues long. Germline assignment: CDR1 SGHAT and CDR2 FQNNGV. V lost 4 bases and J lost 7; bases outside the gene matches: 9. As DNA, the CDR3 is TGTGCCAGCAGCTCCCGTTTGGGACTAGCGGGATTCGGGGAGCTGTTTTTT. This codes for CASSSRLGLAGFGELFF.

This chain connects TRBV5-6 to TRBJ1-1; TRBD1 matches at 8 bases. Germline V gene sequence: CDR1 SGHDT, CDR2 YYEEEE. Trimming took 3 bases from V and 11 from J; bases not matched to a gene: 15. The CDR3 contains 15 residues. The chain's CDR3 is CASSSLTPRGRFAFF. The CDR3 DNA follows: TGTGCCAGCAGCTCTCTAACCCCCAGGGGGCGATTTGCTTTCTTT.

There are many counts of this clonotype. The V call is TRBV5-4, the J call TRBJ1-5; D is ambiguous. The CDR3 covers 14 residues. Deletions cut 5 bases from V and 4 bases from J, with 13 bases between. CDR1 and CDR2 from the germline V gene are SGHNT and YYREEE (reference sequence). The CDR3 reads CASSLGAGNQPQHF. The CDR3 DNA sequence: TGTGCCAGCAGTTTAGGCGCTGGGAATCAGCCCCAGCATTTT.

The CDR3 nucleotides read TGTGCCAGCAGCGTAGGAGGCGGAGACACCTACGAGCAGTACTTC. This codes for CASSVGGGDTYEQYF. This sequence joins TRBV9 and TRBJ2-7; D is uncertain. Trimming stripped 0 bases from V and 2 bases from J, with 12 bases between. CDR1 is SGDLS and CDR2 is YYNGEE in the germline V gene. The CDR3 consists of 15 residues.

V usage is TRBV29-1 and J usage is TRBJ2-3; D remains unclear. The CDR3 has 13 residues. In germline, CDR1 is SQVTM, CDR2 ANQGSEA. Trimming removed 7 bases from V and 2 bases from J, with 13 bases in between. The CDR3 nucleotides read TGCAGCGCCGCGGTCTTCCCCACAGATACGCAGTATTTT. Translated: CSAAVFPTDTQYF.

This chain links TRBV7-9 with TRBJ2-2; 9 nucleotides match TRBD2. Germline V CDR1 and CDR2: SEHNR, FQNEAQ (reference sequence). V was pared by 4 bases and J by 4 bases, with 10 bases of the junction left unmatched. The CDR3 has 17 amino acids. CDR3 in amino acids: CASSSRRGGLVTGELFF. CDR3 coding DNA: TGTGCCAGCAGCTCGCGGCGGGGGGGCCTGGTCACCGGGGAGCTGTTTTTT.

This clonotype was recorded many times. The V gene is TRBV19, the J gene TRBJ2-2, with 8 bases fitting TRBD1. Looked up from germline, CDR1 is LNHDA and CDR2 is SQIVND (reference sequence). This CDR3 region has 11 residues. The ends lost 9 bases at V and 8 bases at J; junction bases unmatched: 2. The CDR3: CASQGAGELFF. The DNA for the CDR3 is TGTGCCAGCCAGGGGGCGGGGGAGCTGTTTTTT.

The V call is TRBV2, the J call TRBJ1-4, with D tentatively TRBD1 (6 bases). Between the trimmed V and J ends, which lost 6 bases and 8 bases, there was a span of 13 bases. The CDR3 runs to 13 residues. The V gene's germline CDR1 is SNHLY and CDR2 FYNNEI. CDR3 nucleotides: TGTGCCAGCAGCGACAGGACAGAAGAAAAACTGTTTTTT. Encoded protein: CASSDRTEEKLFF.

This clonotype occurred a few times. The chain uses TRBV5-6 and TRBJ2-7; D is possibly TRBD1 (7 bases). The germline V gene has CDR1 SGHDT and CDR2 YYEEEE. The CDR3 has 13 residues. The V end was cut by 4 bases, the J end by 6 bases, with 14 bases between. The CDR3 sequence is CASSPGGGSEQYF. CDR3 DNA sequence: TGTGCCAGCAGCCCAGGAGGGGGCAGCGAGCAGTACTTC.

This clonotype came up many times. CDR3 DNA sequence: TGTGCCAGCAGCTTCCCTACAGGGACCGGGGAGCTGTTTTTT. As protein: CASSFPTGTGELFF. This sequence joins TRBV7-8 and TRBJ2-2, with D possibly matching TRBD1 (6 bases). The CDR3 is 14 residues long. The germline V gene has CDR1 SGHVS and CDR2 FQNEAQ. V was shortened by 3 bases and J by 5 bases, with 10 bases between the two germline ends.

The gene calls are TRBV7-2 and TRBJ1-2; 7 bases agree with TRBD1. The junction had 13 bases not matched to a gene; V was cut back by 8 bases and J by 4 bases. The CDR3 has 15 residues. Germline V gene sequence: CDR1 SGHTA, CDR2 FQGNSA. As DNA, the CDR3 is TGTGCCAGCGAAGGGGGGACAGCCCCAATCTATGGCTACACCTTC. Its protein product is CASEGGTAPIYGYTF.

V is TRBV4-1 and J is TRBJ2-6; no clear D gene. CDR1 is MGHRA, CDR2 YSYEKL, per germline. Trimming took off 0 bases at V and 0 bases at J, with 6 bases between the two ends. The CDR3 sequence is 16 residues long. CDR3 loop: CASSQEAGSGANVLTF. In DNA form, the CDR3 reads TGCGCCAGCAGCCAAGAGGCTGGCTCTGGGGCCAACGTCCTGACTTTC.

The chain combines TRBV7-9 with TRBJ1-5; no reliable D call. The V end was cut by 4 bases, the J end by 6 bases, with 19 bases between. Germline V CDR1 and CDR2: SEHNR, FQNEAQ (reference sequence). The CDR3 length is 16 residues. The CDR3 protein is CASSSARDGMGQPQHF. The CDR3 DNA is TGTGCCAGCAGCTCCGCCCGAGACGGGATGGGTCAGCCCCAGCATTTT.

As for this clonotype: A single base separates this from a much larger clone, so it may be a read error. This chain links TRBV25-1 with TRBJ2-7; D gene uncertain. The CDR3 sequence is 14 residues long. Germline loops: CDR1 MGHDK, CDR2 SYGVNS. This chain's CDR3 is CTSSESVASGEQYF. In DNA, the CDR3 is TGTACCAGCAGTGAATCGGTCGCCTCGGGTGAGCAGTACTTC.

This clonotype showed up just a few times. V and J are TRBV9 and TRBJ1-2; TRBD1 might be the D (6 bases). CDR1 SGDLS and CDR2 YYNGEE come from the germline V gene. The CDR3 runs to 12 residues. Trimming shortened V by 4 bases and J by 8 bases, and 12 bases separated the two germline ends. The CDR3 region is CASSTGLSGYTF. CDR3 in DNA: TGTGCCAGCAGCACAGGGTTGTCAGGCTACACCTTC.

This clonotype appeared a few times. V usage is TRBV7-9 and J usage is TRBJ1-5; a weak D match, TRBD1 (6 bases). Per the germline V gene, CDR1 is SEHNR and CDR2 is FQNEAQ (reference sequence). The CDR3 spans 15 residues. Trimming removed 1 base from V and 2 bases from J, with 9 bases in between. CDR3 protein: CASSLDRAGNQPQHF. The CDR3 DNA is TGTGCCAGCAGCTTAGACAGGGCGGGCAATCAGCCCCAGCATTTT.

The chain carries TRBV9 and TRBJ2-7; the D gene is possibly TRBD2 (6 bases). This CDR3 region has 14 residues. With 0 bases removed from V and 3 bases from J, the gap between germline ends came to 10 bases. Germline V lookup: CDR1 SGDLS, CDR2 YYNGEE. CDR3 DNA: TGTGCCAGCAGCGTAGAGGGTAGCGGCTACGAGCAGTACTTC. This encodes CASSVEGSGYEQYF.

The gene calls are TRBV11-2 and TRBJ1-1, with D unclear. V was clipped by 5 bases and J by 1 base, with 14 bases between them. The germline V gene has CDR1 SGHAT and CDR2 FQNNGV. This CDR3 is built from 15 residues. The CDR3 is CASSPRSIRNTEAFF. The CDR3 region has the DNA TGTGCCAGCAGCCCCAGATCTATACGGAACACTGAAGCTTTCTTT.

This clonotype was seen more than once but under ten times. This chain uses TRBV5-4 with TRBJ1-2, with D tentatively TRBD1 (5 bases). The CDR3 has 14 residues. Trimming pared 2 bases from V and 8 bases from J, leaving 16 bases between. In germline, CDR1 is SGHNT, CDR2 YYREEE (reference sequence). CDR3 loop: CASSFLWGAKGYTF. The CDR3 DNA is TGTGCCAGCAGCTTCCTATGGGGCGCAAAGGGCTACACCTTC.